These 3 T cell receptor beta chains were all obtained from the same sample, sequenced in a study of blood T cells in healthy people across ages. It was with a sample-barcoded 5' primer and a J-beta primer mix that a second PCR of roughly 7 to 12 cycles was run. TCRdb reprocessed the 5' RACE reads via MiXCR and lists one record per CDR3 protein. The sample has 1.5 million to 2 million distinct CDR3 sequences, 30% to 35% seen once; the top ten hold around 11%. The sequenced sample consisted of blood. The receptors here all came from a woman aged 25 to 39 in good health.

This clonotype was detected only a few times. Here the CDR3 reads CASRGHDSPLTGYTF. CDR3 nucleotide sequence: TGTGCCAGCAGAGGTCACGACAGCCCGCTGACCGGCTACACCTTC. The chain has TRBV2 and TRBJ1-2, with D possibly TRBD1 on 5 matching bases. This CDR3 contains 15 residues. Trimming removed 6 bases from V and 8 bases from J, with 22 bases in between. Germline CDR1 is SNHLY and CDR2 is FYNNEI.

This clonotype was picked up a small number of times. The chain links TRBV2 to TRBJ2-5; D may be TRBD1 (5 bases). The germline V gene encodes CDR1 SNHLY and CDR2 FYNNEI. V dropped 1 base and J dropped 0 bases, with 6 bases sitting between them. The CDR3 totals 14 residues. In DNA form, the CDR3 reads TGTGCCAGCAGTGAAGGACAGTACCAAGAGACCCAGTACTTC. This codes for CASSEGQYQETQYF.

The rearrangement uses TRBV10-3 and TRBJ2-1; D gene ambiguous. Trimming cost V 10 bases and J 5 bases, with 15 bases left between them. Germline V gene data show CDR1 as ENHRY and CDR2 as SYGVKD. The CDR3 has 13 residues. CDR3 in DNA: TGTGCCACCCATGGTTTGGGTGACAATGAGCAGTTCTTC. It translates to CATHGLGDNEQFF.